This record covers a single T cell receptor beta chain. These data are taken from a study of regulatory T cells in long-lasting Graves disease. Noted time point: persistent/refractory GD, antithyroid drugs over 5 years with positive TRAb. The authors made the TCR library using RNA they extracted from PBMCs. Clinicians diagnosed Graves' disease using American Thyroid Association guidelines. Patients came through an endocrinology department, and that department was in Xi'an, China. According to the study, TCR beta libraries were built with iRepertoire HTBI primers and CDR3-region Arm-PCR. TCRdb re-derived calls from the multiplex PCR reads in MiXCR, one entry per CDR3 protein. Of about 660,000 distinct CDR3 sequences in the sample, about 32% are singletons; the top ten hold under 50%. The origin of this receptor is a female donor with Graves disease. The sample consisted of peripheral blood mononuclear cells (PBMCs), taken when the disease was refractory, from a patient treated with antithyroid drugs.

Here the CDR3 reads CATSIIRAPSGNTIYF. The CDR3 nucleotides are TGTGCCACCAGCATTATTCGGGCCCCTTCTGGAAACACCATATATTTT. This chain uses TRBV15 with TRBJ1-3, with no clear D. The length of the CDR3 is 16 residues. V gave up 4 bases and J gave up 1 base, with 14 bases separating them. Germline CDR1 is LNHNV and CDR2 is YYDKDF (reference sequence). The full variable domain, completed using reference TRBV15 and TRBJ1-3, is DAMVIQNPRYQVTQFGKPVTLSCSQTLNHNVMYWYQQKSSQAPKLLFHYYDKDFNNEADTPDNFQSRRPNTSFCFLDIRSPGLGDTAMYLCATSIIRAPSGNTIYFGEGSWLTVV.